The clone carrying this T cell receptor beta chain was picked up one time. The sample is drawn from a study of Ad26.COV2.S vaccination and SARS-CoV-2 variants. Using immunoSEQ multiplex PCR, the repertoire was profiled, and TCRdb retains in-frame clones only, with some absent. The sample lists more than 350,000 clones, over 75% occurring once. Indicated treatment: about 20 received Ad26.COV2.S at low or high dose, single or two shots; 5 received placebo; per-sample allocation not given. Samples were taken on day 63 after the first vaccine or placebo injection. Germline loops: CDR1 MNHEY, CDR2 SVGEGT. V trimming: 6 bases; J trimming: 1 base; junction bases outside the gene matches: 8. This CDR3 is built from 15 residues.

Specimen: peripheral blood, collected in a trial of Ad26.COV2.S vaccine versus placebo. V and J are TRBV6-2 or TRBV6-3 and TRBJ2-7, with TRBD1 identical over 8 bases. The TCR sequence derives from a person aged 18-65 years who received the Ad26.COV2.S COVID-19 vaccine or a placebo. The CDR3 sequence is CASSFSGTGSYEQYF. The CDR3 region has the DNA TGTGCCAGCAGCTTCTCCGGGACAGGATCCTACGAGCAGTACTTC.